The clone carrying this T cell receptor (beta chain) was observed a few times. The data stem from a study of control samples from healthy donors and cancer patients. The protocol was immunoSEQ multiplex PCR, while the TCRdb copy is restricted to in-frame clones and leaves out a portion. The sample has 94,000 or so clones; approximately 84% are singletons. In germline, CDR1 is SNHLY, CDR2 FYNNEI. Trimming shortened V by 6 bases and J by 6 bases, and 8 bases separated the two germline ends. CDR3 size: 11 residues. The TCR was taken from a man aged 65 to 79 with lung cancer. The gene calls are TRBV2 and TRBJ1-1; D unclear. What was sequenced was PBMCs. CDR3 in DNA: TGTGCCAGCAGGGAGGACTCTGAAGCTTTCTTT. It translates to CASREDSEAFF. Full variable domain (missing parts from reference TRBV2 and TRBJ1-1): EPEVTQTPSHQVTQMGQEVILRCVPISNHLYFYWYRQILGQKVEFLVSFYNNEISEKSEIFDDQFSVERPDGSNFTLKIRSTKLEDSAMYFCASREDSEAFFGQGTRLTVV.